These T cell receptor beta chains were read from a single sample in a study of regulatory T cells in long-lasting Graves disease. TCRdb passed the multiplex PCR reads through MiXCR, listing each CDR3 protein once. The top ten clones hold about a quarter of a sample with a few hundred thousand distinct CDR3 sequences, around a quarter of them seen once. Sequencing was performed on peripheral blood mononuclear cells (PBMCs), taken when the disease was refractory, from a patient treated with antithyroid drugs. These TCRs come from a female donor with Graves disease. The CDR3 runs from the conserved cysteine through the conserved F or W. Each record gives: clone size, V gene, J gene, D gene, CDR3 protein, CDR3 DNA. The D gene is left open where the match is weak. Not every row has a clone size; where given, it reads once, few, many or a size class.

NA	TRBV9	TRBJ2-7	TRBD1	CASSAGDRGPYEQYF	TGTGCCAGCAGCGCCGGGGACAGGGGGCCTTACGAGCAGTACTTC
few	TRBV6-1	TRBJ2-5	NA	CASSNRDPETQYF	TGTGCCAGCAGCAACAGGGATCCAGAGACCCAGTACTTC
NA	TRBV19	TRBJ2-4	TRBD1	CATQTGSVAKNIQYF	TGTGCCACCCAGACAGGGAGTGTGGCCAAAAACATTCAGTACTTC
NA	TRBV24-1	TRBJ2-3	TRBD1	CATSDTGATDTQYF	TGTGCCACCAGTGATACAGGGGCTACAGATACGCAGTATTTT
few	TRBV27	TRBJ1-5	NA	CANQNWGTLSNQPQHF	TGTGCCAACCAAAACTGGGGGACACTTAGCAATCAGCCCCAGCATTTT
NA	TRBV18	TRBJ1-1	TRBD1	CASSPRTGGGEAFF	TGTGCCAGCTCACCTAGGACAGGAGGCGGTGAAGCTTTCTTT
many	TRBV7-9	TRBJ2-7	NA	CASSLVDGEQYF	TGTGCCAGCAGCTTAGTTGACGGCGAGCAGTACTTC
NA	TRBV25-1	TRBJ1-1	NA	CASSELLNTEAFF	TGTGCCAGCAGTGAATTATTGAACACTGAAGCTTTCTTT
NA	TRBV20-1	TRBJ2-1	NA	CSAGGGSYNEQFF	TGCAGTGCCGGGGGTGGTTCCTACAATGAGCAGTTCTTC
few	TRBV7-9	TRBJ2-7	TRBD2	CASSPAASGAYEQYF	TGTGCCAGCAGCCCAGCGGCTAGCGGAGCCTACGAGCAGTACTTC
NA	TRBV14	TRBJ2-5	NA	CASSQLSGAETQYF	TGTGCCAGCAGCCAGCTTAGTGGCGCAGAGACCCAGTACTTC
many	TRBV2	TRBJ1-1	NA	CASSGARGRNTEAFF	TGTGCCAGCAGTGGGGCCAGGGGTAGGAACACTGAAGCTTTCTTT
NA	TRBV4-3	TRBJ1-1	NA	CASSQAGGVNTEAFF	TGCGCCAGCAGCCAAGCCGGCGGTGTAAACACTGAAGCTTTCTTT
NA	TRBV19	TRBJ2-2	TRBD2	CASSMGTSGSGELFF	TGTGCCAGTAGTATGGGGACTAGCGGTTCCGGGGAGCTGTTTTTT
NA	TRBV30	TRBJ1-3	NA	CAWSVLPFGSGNTIYF	TGTGCCTGGAGTGTACTCCCGTTCGGGTCTGGAAACACCATATATTTT
NA	TRBV20-1	TRBJ1-2	NA	CSARVTGFYYGYTF	TGCAGTGCTAGAGTTACAGGGTTCTACTATGGCTACACCTTC
many	TRBV3-1	TRBJ1-4	NA	CASSGRQDFNEKLFF	TGTGCCAGCAGCGGACGACAGGACTTTAATGAAAAACTGTTTTTT
few	TRBV30	TRBJ1-5	TRBD1	CAWSHRGRGQPQHF	TGTGCCTGGAGTCACAGGGGAAGAGGGCAGCCCCAGCATTTT
many	TRBV20-1	TRBJ1-2	NA	CSARDDSNYGYTF	TGCAGTGCTAGGGATGACAGCAACTATGGCTACACCTTC
NA	TRBV5-1	TRBJ1-1	NA	CASSPGGGALPEAFF	TGCGCCAGCAGCCCCGGCGGGGGCGCTTTGCCTGAAGCTTTCTTT
many	TRBV2	TRBJ1-1	NA	CASSDDFTEAFF	TGTGCCAGCAGTGATGACTTCACTGAAGCTTTCTTT
many	TRBV18	TRBJ1-2	TRBD1	CASSPPGTGYGYTF	TGTGCCAGCTCACCTCCTGGGACAGGGTATGGCTACACCTTC
many	TRBV7-7	TRBJ2-5	TRBD1	CASSFRDRRAETQYF	TGTGCCAGCAGCTTTCGGGACAGGAGAGCTGAGACCCAGTACTTC
NA	TRBV12-3/TRBV12-4	TRBJ2-7	NA	CASSSKGLREQYF	TGTGCCAGCAGCTCCAAGGGTCTTAGGGAGCAGTACTTC
many	TRBV13	TRBJ1-1	NA	CASSPEPGREAFF	TGTGCCAGCAGCCCAGAACCGGGCCGTGAAGCTTTCTTT